The clone carrying this T cell receptor (beta chain) was picked up one time. These data originate in a study of T cell changes during pregnancy in multiple sclerosis. Germline CDR1 KGHSH, CDR2 LQKENI. Trimming cost V 3 bases and J 3 bases; bases outside gene matches: 6. CDR3 length: 16 residues. TCRdb's copy holds only in-frame clones and misses some; the assay was immunoSEQ multiplex PCR. The sample has approximately 61,000 clones; 88% are singletons. The sample here was peripheral blood, taken in the first trimester of pregnancy. The TCR sequence derives from a female donor with multiple sclerosis, enrolled in a pregnancy study. The gene calls are TRBV18 and TRBJ2-7; 12 bases are a match to TRBD2. The CDR3 loop is CASSPLAGGLIYEQYF. DNA of the CDR3: TGTGCCAGCTCACCCCTAGCGGGAGGGTTGATCTACGAGCAGTACTTC.